The clone carrying this TCR beta chain has only a few counts. Its specificity is unknown. The record originates from a study of T cell responses to AZD1222 COVID-19 vaccine. Study-wide background: Recipients boosted at about 4 weeks or about 12 weeks are pooled. Study findings and constraints: Every sample of the repertoires postdated the peak T cell response. Clonal diversity may have been underestimated in mostly white British donors. Spike-spanning, vaccine-associated CD4 TCRs were dominant at 160-218 and 743-854.

Libraries were prepared by immunoSEQ multiplex PCR; TCRdb keeps only in-frame clonotypes and omits some of them. The profile shows about 120,000 clones, approximately 86% of them singletons. The V end was cut by 8 bases, the J end by 3 bases, with 14 bases between. CDR1 is SQVTM and CDR2 is ANQGSEA in the germline V gene. This CDR3 is built from 12 residues. Here the sequenced sample was peripheral blood, taken on day 0 of AZD1222 vaccination. This sequence joins TRBV29-1 and TRBJ2-7, with a tentative D call TRBD1 (5 bases). The clonotype originates from an adult in good health. CDR3 nucleotides: TGCAGCTTCAGGGTAGGGAACTACGAGCAGTACTTC. Amino acid sequence: CSFRVGNYEQYF.